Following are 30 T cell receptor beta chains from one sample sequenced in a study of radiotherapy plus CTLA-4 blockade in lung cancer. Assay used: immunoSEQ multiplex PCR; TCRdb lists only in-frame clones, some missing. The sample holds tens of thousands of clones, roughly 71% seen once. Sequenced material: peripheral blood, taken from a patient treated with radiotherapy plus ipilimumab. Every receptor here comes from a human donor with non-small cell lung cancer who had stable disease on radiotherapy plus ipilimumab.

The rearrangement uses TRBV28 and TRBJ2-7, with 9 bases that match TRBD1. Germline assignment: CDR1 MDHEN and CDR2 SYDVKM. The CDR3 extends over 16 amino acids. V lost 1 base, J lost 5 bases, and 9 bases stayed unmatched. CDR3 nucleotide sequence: TGTGCCAGCAGTTTATTACCTACAGGGGGCGGTGACGAGCAGTACTTC. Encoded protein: CASSLLPTGGGDEQYF.

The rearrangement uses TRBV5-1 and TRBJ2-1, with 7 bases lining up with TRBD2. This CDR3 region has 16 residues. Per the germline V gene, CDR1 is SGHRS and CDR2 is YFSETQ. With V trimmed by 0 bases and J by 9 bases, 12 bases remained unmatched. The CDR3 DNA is TGCGCCAGCAGCTTGGAGGCGGGAGCCCTGTTCGCTGAGCAGTTCTTC. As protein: CASSLEAGALFAEQFF.

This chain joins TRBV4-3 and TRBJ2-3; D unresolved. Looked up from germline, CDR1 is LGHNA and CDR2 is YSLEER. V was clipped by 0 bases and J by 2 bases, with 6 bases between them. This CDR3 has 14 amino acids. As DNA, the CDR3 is TGCGCCAGCAGCCAAGATGGGCACACAGATACGCAGTATTTT. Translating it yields CASSQDGHTDTQYF.

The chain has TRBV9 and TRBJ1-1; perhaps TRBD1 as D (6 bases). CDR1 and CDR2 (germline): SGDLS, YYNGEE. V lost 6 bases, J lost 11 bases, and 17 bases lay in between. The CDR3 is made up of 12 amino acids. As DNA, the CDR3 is TGTGCCAGCAAGCGTACGGAGGGGGAGGCTTTCTTT. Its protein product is CASKRTEGEAFF. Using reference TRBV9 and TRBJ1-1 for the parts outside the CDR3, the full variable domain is DSGVTQTPKHLITATGQRVTLRCSPRSGDLSVYWYQQSLDQGLQFLIQYYNGEERAKGNILERFSAQQFPDLHSELNLSSLELGDSALYFCASKRTEGEAFFGQGTRLTVV.

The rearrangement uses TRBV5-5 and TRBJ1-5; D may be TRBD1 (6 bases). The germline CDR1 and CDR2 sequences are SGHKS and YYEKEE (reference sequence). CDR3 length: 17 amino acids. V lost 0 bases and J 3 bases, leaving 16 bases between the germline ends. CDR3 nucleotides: TGTGCCAGCAGCTTGGGGGGGCTGCGCGGCACCAATCAGCCCCAGCATTTT. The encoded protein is CASSLGGLRGTNQPQHF.

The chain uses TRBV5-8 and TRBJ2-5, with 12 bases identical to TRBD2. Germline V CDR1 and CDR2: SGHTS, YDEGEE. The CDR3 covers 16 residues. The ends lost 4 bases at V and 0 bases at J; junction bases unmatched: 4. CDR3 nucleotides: TGTGCCAGCAGCCGCGGACTAGCGGGGAACCAAGAGACCCAGTACTTC. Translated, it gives CASSRGLAGNQETQYF.

CDR3 DNA sequence: TGTGCCAGCAGTTACTCTTTCGGGACTAGCATCGATGAGCAGTTCTTC. Its protein product is CASSYSFGTSIDEQFF. The chain carries TRBV6-5 and TRBJ2-1; 9 bases map to TRBD2. The CDR3 is 16 residues long. Germline V gene lookup returns CDR1 MNHEY and CDR2 SVGAGI. V lost 0 bases and J lost 8; bases outside the gene matches: 8.

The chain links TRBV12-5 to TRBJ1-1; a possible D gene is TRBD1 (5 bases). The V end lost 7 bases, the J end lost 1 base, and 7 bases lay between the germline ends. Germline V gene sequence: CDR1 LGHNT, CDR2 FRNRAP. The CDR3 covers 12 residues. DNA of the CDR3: TGTGCTAGTGAGGGGACGAACACTGAAGCTTTCTTT. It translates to CASEGTNTEAFF.

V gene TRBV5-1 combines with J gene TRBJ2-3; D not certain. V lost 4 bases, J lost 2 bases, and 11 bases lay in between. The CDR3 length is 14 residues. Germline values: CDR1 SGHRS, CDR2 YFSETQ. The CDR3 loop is CASSVDIYTDTQYF. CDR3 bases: TGCGCCAGCAGCGTGGATATTTACACAGATACGCAGTATTTT.

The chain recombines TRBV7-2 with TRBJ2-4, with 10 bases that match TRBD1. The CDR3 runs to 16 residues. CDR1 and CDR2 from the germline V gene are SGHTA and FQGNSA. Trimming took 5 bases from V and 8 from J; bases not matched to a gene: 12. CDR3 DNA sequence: TGTGCCAGCAGCAGAGGACAGGGGGAATCTCGAGACATTCAGTACTTC. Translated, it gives CASSRGQGESRDIQYF.

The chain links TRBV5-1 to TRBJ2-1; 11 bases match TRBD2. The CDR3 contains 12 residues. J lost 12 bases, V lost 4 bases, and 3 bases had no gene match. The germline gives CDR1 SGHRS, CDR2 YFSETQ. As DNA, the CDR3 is TGCGCCAGCAGCATCACTAGCGGGAGGCAGTTCTTC. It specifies CASSITSGRQFF.

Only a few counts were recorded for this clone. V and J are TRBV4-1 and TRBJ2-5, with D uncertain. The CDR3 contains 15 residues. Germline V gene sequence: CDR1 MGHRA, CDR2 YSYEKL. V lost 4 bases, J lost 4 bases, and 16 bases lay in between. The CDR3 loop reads CASSRKGESVETQYF. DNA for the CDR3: TGCGCCAGCAGCCGAAAAGGCGAATCGGTAGAGACCCAGTACTTC.

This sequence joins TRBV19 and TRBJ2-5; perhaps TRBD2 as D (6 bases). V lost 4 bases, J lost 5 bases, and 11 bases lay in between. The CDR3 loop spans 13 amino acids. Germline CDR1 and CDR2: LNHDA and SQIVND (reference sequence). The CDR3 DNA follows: TGTGCCAGTAGTAATCGGGGAGGCGAGACCCAGTACTTC. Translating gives CASSNRGGETQYF.

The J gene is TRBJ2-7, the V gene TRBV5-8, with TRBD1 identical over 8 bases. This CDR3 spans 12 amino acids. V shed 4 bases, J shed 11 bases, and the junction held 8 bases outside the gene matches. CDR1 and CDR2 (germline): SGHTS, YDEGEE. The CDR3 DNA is TGTGCCAGCAGCCTTTCCAGGGGGCGCAAGTACTTC. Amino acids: CASSLSRGRKYF.

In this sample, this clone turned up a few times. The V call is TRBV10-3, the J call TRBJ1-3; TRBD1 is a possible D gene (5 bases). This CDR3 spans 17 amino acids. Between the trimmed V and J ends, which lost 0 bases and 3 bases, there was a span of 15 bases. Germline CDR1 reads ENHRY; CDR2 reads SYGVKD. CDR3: CAISESLDSLVGNTIYF. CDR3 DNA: TGTGCCATCAGTGAGTCACTCGACAGTTTGGTTGGAAACACCATATATTTT.

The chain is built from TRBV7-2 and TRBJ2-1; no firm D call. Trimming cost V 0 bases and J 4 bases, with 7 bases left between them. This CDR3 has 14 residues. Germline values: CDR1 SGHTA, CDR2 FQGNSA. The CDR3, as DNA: TGTGCCAGCAGCTTAGCCTGGGGTTACAATGAGCAGTTCTTC. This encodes CASSLAWGYNEQFF.

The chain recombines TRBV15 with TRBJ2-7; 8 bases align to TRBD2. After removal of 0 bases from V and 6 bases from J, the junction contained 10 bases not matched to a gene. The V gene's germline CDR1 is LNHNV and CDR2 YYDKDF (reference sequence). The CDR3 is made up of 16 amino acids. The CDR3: CATSRECSGITCEQYF. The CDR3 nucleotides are TGTGCCACCAGCAGAGAGTGTAGCGGGATCACTTGCGAGCAGTACTTC.

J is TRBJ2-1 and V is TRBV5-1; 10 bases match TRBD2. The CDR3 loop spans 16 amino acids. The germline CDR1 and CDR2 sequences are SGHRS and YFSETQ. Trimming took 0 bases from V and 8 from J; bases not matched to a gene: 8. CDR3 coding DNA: TGCGCCAGCAGCTTGGTGAGGACTAGCGGTATTCATGAGCAGTTCTTC. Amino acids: CASSLVRTSGIHEQFF.

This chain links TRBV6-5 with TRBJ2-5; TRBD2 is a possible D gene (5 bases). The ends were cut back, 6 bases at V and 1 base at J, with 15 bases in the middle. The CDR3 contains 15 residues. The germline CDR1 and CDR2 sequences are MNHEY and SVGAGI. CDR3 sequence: CASSPTWSGQETQYF. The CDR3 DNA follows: TGTGCCAGCAGCCCCACCTGGAGCGGCCAAGAGACCCAGTACTTC.

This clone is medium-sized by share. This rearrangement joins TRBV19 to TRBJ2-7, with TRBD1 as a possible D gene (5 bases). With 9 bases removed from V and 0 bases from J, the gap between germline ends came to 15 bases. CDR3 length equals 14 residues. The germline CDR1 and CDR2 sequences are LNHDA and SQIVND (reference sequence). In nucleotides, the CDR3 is TGTGCCAGCAGGCAGGGTCCGAACTCCTACGAGCAGTACTTC. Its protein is CASRQGPNSYEQYF.

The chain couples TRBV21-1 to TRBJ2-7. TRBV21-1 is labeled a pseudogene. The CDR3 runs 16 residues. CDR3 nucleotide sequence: TGTGCCAGCAGCAAAGAGAGGGGTGTAAGGTCCTACGAGCAGTACTTC. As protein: CASSKERGVRSYEQYF.

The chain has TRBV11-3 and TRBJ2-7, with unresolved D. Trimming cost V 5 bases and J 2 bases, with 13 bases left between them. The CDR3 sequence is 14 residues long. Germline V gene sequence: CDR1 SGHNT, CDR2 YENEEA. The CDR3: CASSPIESAYEQYF. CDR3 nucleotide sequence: TGTGCCAGCAGCCCAATAGAAAGCGCCTACGAGCAGTACTTC.

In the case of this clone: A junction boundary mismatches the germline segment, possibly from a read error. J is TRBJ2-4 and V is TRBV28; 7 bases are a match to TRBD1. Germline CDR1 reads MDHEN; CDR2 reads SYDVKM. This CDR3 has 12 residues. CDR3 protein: CASSQVTGTDHF. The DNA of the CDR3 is TGTGCCAGCAGTCAGGTAACCGGGACAGACCACTTC.

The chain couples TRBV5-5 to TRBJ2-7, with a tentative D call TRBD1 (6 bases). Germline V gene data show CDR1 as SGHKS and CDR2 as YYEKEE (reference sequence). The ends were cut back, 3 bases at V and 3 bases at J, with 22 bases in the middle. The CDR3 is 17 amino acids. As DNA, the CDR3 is TGTGCCAGCAGCTACTTGTCTAAAGGACAGCGACTCTACGAGCAGTACTTC. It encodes CASSYLSKGQRLYEQYF. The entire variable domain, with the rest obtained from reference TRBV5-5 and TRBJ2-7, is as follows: DAGVTQSPTHLIKTRGQQVTLRCSPISGHKSVSWYQQVLGQGPQFIFQYYEKEERGRGNFPDRFSARQFPNYSSELNVNALLLGDSALYLCASSYLSKGQRLYEQYFGPGTRLTVT.

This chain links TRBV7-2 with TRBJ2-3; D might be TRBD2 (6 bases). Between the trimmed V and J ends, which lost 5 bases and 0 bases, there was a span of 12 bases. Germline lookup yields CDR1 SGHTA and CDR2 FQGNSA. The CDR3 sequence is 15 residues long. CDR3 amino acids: CASSPDYLSTDTQYF. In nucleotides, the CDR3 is TGTGCCAGCAGCCCGGACTATCTTAGCACAGATACGCAGTATTTT.

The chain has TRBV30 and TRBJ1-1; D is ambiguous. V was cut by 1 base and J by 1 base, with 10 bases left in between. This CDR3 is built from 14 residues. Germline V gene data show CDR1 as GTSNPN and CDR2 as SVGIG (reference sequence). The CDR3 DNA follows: TGTGCCTGGAGTGGCCGAAGAGAGAACACTGAAGCTTTCTTT. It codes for CAWSGRRENTEAFF.

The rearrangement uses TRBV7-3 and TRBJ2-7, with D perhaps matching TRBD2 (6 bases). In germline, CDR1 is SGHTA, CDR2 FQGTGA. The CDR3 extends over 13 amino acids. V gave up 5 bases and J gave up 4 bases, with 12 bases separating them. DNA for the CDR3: TGTGCCAGCAGCCGACTAGGTAGATACGAGCAGTACTTC. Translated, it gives CASSRLGRYEQYF.

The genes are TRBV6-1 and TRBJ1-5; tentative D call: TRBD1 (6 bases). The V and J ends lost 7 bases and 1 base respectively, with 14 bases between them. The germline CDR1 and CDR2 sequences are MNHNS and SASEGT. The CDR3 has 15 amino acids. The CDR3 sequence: CASILTGLSNQPQHF. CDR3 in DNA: TGTGCCAGCATCTTGACAGGTTTGAGCAATCAGCCCCAGCATTTT.

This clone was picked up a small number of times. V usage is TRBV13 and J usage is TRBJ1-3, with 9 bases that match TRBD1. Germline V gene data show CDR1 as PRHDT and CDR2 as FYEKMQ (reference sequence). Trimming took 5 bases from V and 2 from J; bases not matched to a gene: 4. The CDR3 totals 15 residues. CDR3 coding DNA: TGTGCCAGCAGCCAGCGGGACAGGGCTGGAAACACCATATATTTT. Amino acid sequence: CASSQRDRAGNTIYF.

The CDR3 sequence is CASRGDRNQPQHF. The CDR3 DNA sequence: TGTGCCAGCAGGGGGGACCGCAATCAGCCCCAGCATTTT. This sequence joins TRBV28 and TRBJ1-5; maybe TRBD1 (5 bases). The germline gives CDR1 MDHEN, CDR2 SYDVKM. The CDR3 loop spans 13 amino acids. Trimming left V 6 bases short and J 2 bases short, with 8 bases between.